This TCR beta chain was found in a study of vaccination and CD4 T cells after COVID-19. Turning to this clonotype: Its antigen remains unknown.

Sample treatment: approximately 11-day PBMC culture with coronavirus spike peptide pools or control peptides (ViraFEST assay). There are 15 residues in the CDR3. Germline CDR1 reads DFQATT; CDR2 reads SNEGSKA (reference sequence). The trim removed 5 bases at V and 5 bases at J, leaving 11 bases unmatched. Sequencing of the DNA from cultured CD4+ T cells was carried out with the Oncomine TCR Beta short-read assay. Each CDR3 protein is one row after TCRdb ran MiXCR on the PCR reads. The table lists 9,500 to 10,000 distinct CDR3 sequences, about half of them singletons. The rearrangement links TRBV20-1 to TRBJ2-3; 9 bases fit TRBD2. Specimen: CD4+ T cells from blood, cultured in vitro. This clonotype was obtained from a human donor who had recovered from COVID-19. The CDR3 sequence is CSAEMGGGAEDTQYF. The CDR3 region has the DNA TGCAGTGCTGAGATGGGCGGGGGGGCTGAAGATACGCAGTATTTT.